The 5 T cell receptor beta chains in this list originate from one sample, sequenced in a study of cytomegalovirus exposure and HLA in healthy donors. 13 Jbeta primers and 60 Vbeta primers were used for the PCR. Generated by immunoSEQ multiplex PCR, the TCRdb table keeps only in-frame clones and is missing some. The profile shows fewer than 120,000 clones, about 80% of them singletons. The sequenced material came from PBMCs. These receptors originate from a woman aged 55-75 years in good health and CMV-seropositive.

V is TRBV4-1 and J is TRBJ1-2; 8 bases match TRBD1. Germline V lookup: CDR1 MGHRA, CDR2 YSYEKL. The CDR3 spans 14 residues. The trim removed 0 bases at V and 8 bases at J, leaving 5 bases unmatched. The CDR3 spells CASSQDYRGEGYTF. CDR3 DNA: TGCGCCAGCAGCCAAGACTACAGGGGGGAAGGCTACACCTTC.

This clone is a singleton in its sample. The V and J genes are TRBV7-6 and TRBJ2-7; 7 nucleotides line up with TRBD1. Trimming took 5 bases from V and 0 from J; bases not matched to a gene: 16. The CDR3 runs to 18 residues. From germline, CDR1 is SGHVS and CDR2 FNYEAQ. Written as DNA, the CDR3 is TGTGCCAGCAGCCGAAGAAGCCCCGGGACAGAGACCTCCTACGAGCAGTACTTC. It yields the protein CASSRRSPGTETSYEQYF. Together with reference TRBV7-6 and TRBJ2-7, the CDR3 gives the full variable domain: GAGVSQSPRYKVTKRGQDVALRCDPISGHVSLYWYRQALGQGPEFLTYFNYEAQQDKSGLPNDRFSAERPEGSISTLTIQRTEQRDSAMYRCASSRRSPGTETSYEQYFGPGTRLTVT.

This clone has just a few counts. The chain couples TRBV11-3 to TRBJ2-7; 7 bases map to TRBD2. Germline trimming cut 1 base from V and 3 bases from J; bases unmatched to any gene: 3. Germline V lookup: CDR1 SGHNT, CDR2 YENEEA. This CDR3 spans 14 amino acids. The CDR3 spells CASSLGGSLYEQYF. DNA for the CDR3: TGTGCCAGCAGCTTAGGCGGGAGTCTCTACGAGCAGTACTTC.

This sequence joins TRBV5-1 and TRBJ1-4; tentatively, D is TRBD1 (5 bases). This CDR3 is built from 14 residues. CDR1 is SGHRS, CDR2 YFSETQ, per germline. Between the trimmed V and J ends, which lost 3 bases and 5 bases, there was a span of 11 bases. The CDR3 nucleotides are TGCGCCAGCAGCTCCGACAGCCTCAATGAAAAACTGTTTTTT. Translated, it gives CASSSDSLNEKLFF.

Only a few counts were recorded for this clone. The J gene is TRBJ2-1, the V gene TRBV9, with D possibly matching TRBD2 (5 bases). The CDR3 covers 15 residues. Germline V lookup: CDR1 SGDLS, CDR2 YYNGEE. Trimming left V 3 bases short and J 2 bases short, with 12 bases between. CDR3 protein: CASSGGSGAYNEQFF. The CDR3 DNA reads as TGTGCCAGCAGCGGAGGGAGCGGCGCCTACAATGAGCAGTTCTTC.